This TCR beta chain comes out of a study of beta chain features in type 1 diabetes. Study overall: What patients shared with healthy donors was a similar profile of age, gender and cell yields.

Cell sorting via CD45RO/CCR7/CD25/CD127/CD95/CD27 was performed to obtain CD4+ naive, central memory, regulatory and stem cell-like memory cells. Regarding the study as a whole: In all four CD4+ subsets, TCRB CDR3 length was significantly, moderately reduced in type 1 diabetes.

The CDR3 contains 16 residues. V was clipped by 2 bases and J by 7 bases; unmatched bases: 6. Germline V gene lookup returns CDR1 SNHLY and CDR2 FYNNEI. Since all of the isolated RNA was reverse transcribed, expressed TCRB transcripts were what got sequenced. It was found that naive, central memory and regulatory T cell samples averaged roughly 3.6 million reads. TCRdb's copy holds only in-frame clones and misses some; the assay was immunoSEQ multiplex PCR. This repertoire shows roughly 140,000 clones, under 9.5% found once; its top ten account for 0.65%. Points on this clone: Its antigen is undetermined.

The source of this sequence is a man aged 18 to 30 in good health. The sequenced sample consisted of central memory CD4+ T cells from blood. The chain recombines TRBV2 with TRBJ1-6, with 9 bases fitting TRBD1. The CDR3 spells CASSESGDRGNSPLHF. The CDR3 DNA sequence: TGTGCCAGCAGTGAAAGCGGCGACAGGGGGAATTCACCCCTCCACTTT.